This TCR beta chain was captured in a study of blood T cell repertoires in COVID-19. The overall study: The analysed material was cDNA or gDNA that came from T cells, B-cell-depleted T cells, or PBMCs.

Measured with immunoSEQ multiplex PCR; TCRdb has only the in-frame clones, and not every one. The table lists around 99,000 clones, 60% to 85% of them singletons. Germline V lookup: CDR1 MGHRA, CDR2 YSYEKL. J gave up 2 bases and V 5 bases, and 3 bases lay outside the gene matches. This CDR3 is built from 14 residues. The sequencing sample was made of peripheral blood. The source of this sequence is a woman aged 80 or over with active or convalescent COVID-19. The V and J genes are TRBV4-1 and TRBJ1-2; 9 bases agree with TRBD1. DNA of the CDR3: TGCGCCAGCAGCGCGGGACAGGGAAACTATGGCTACACCTTC. Translated, it gives CASSAGQGNYGYTF.